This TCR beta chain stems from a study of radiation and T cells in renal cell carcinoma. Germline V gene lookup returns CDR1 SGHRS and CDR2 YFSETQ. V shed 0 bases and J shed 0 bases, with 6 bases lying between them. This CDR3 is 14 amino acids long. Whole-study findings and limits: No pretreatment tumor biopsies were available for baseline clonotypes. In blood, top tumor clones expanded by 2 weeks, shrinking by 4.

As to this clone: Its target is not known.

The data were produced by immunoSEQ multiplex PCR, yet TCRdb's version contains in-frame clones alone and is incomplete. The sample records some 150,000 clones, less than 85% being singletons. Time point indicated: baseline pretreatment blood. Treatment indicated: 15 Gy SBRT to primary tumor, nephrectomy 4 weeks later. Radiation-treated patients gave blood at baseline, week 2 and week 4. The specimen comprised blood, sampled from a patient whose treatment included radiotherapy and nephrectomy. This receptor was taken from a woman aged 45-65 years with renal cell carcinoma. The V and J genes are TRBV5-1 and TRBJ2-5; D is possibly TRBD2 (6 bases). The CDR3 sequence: CASSLGLDQETQYF. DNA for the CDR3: TGCGCCAGCAGCTTGGGACTAGACCAAGAGACCCAGTACTTC.